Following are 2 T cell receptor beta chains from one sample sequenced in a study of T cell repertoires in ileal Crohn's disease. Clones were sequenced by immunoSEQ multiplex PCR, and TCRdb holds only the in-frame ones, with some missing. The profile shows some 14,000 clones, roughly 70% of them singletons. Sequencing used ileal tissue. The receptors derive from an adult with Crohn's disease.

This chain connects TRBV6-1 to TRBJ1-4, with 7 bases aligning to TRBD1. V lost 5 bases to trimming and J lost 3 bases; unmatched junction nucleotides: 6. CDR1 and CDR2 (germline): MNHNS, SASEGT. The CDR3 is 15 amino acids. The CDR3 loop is CASSLSGTANEKLFF. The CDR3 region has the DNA TGTGCCAGCAGTCTATCCGGGACAGCTAATGAAAAACTGTTTTTT.

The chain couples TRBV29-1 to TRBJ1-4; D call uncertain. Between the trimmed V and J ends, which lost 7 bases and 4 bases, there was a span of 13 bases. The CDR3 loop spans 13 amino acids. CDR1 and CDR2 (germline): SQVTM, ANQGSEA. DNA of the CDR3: TGCAGCGCCCTTCTAAGACTTAATGAAAAACTGTTTTTT. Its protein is CSALLRLNEKLFF.